The source of this TCR beta chain is a study of liver allograft versus peripheral blood T cells. Across the study: The study compared liver allograft T cell receptor repertoires against peripheral blood repertoires of liver transplant recipients. General study results and limits: Intragraft T cell receptor repertoires of liver allografts were reported to differ from peripheral blood repertoires.

One entry per CDR3 protein, called by TCRdb with MiXCR from the reads. The top ten hold 2.5% to 3.5% of the sample, which has 3,000 to 4,000 distinct CDR3 sequences, less than 15% seen once. This clonotype was recorded many times. Its cognate antigen is unknown. Germline CDR1 is SGHDN and CDR2 is FVKESK. The CDR3 sequence is 18 residues long. V lost 0 bases, J lost 0 bases, and 18 bases lay in between. The source is a human patient who had a liver transplant. Part of the T cells may come from the graft donor. The chain couples TRBV14 to TRBJ2-7; a weak D match, TRBD1 (5 bases). CDR3 sequence reads: CASSQEAAGRGHSYEQYF. The CDR3 DNA reads TGTGCCAGCAGCCAAGAAGCCGCCGGTAGGGGCCACTCCTACGAGCAGTACTTC. The full variable domain, in which reference TRBV14 and TRBJ2-7 provide the parts outside the CDR3, is EAGVTQFPSHSVIEKGQTVTLRCDPISGHDNLYWYRRVMGKEIKFLLHFVKESKQDESGMPNNRFLAERTGGTYSTLKVQPAELEDSGVYFCASSQEAAGRGHSYEQYFGPGTRLTVT.